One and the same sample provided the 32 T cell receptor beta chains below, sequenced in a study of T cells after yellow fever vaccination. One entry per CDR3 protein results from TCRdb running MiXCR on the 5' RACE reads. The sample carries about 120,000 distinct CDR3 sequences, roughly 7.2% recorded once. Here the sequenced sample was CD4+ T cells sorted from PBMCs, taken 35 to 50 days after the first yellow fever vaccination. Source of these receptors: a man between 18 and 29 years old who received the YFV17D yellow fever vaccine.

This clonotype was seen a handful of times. In nucleotides, the CDR3 is TGCGCCAGCAGCCTCGGACTAGCGGGGGGACGCACGGAGACCCAGTACTTC. Translated: CASSLGLAGGRTETQYF. The V gene is TRBV5-1, the J gene TRBJ2-5; 14 bases align to TRBD2. The CDR3 sequence is 17 residues long. Germline values: CDR1 SGHRS, CDR2 YFSETQ. V gave up 4 bases and J gave up 5 bases; unmatched junction bases: 10.

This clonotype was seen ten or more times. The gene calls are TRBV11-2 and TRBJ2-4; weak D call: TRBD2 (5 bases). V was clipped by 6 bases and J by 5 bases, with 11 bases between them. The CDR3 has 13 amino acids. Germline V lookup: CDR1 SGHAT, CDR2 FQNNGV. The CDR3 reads CASRRTGENIQYF. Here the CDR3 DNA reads TGTGCCAGCAGACGGACTGGGGAAAACATTCAGTACTTC. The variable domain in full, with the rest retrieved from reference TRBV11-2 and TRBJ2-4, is EAGVAQSPRYKIIEKRQSVAFWCNPISGHATLYWYQQILGQGPKLLIQFQNNGVVDDSQLPKDRFSAERLKGVDSTLKIQPAKLEDSAVYLCASRRTGENIQYFGAGTRLSVL.

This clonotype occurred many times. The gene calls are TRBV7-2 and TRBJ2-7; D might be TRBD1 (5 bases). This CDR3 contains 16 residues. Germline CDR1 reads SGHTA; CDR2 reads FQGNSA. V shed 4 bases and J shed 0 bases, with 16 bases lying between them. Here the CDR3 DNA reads TGTGCCAGCAGCTCGAGCAGGGCAGTGAGCTCCTACGAGCAGTACTTC. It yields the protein CASSSSRAVSSYEQYF.

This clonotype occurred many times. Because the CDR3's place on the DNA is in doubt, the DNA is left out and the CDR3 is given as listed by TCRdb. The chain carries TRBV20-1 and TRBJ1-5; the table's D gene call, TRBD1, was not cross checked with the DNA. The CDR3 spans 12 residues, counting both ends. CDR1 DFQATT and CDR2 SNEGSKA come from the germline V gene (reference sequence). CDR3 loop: CSTSGVHQPQHF.

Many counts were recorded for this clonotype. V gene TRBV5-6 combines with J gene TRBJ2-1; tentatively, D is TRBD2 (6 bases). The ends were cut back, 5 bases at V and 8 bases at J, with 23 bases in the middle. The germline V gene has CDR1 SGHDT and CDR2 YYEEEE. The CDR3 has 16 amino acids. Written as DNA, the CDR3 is TGTGCCAGCAGTCGACCTCGGGCGGGGCGGCGTGATGAGCAGTTCTTC. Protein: CASSRPRAGRRDEQFF.

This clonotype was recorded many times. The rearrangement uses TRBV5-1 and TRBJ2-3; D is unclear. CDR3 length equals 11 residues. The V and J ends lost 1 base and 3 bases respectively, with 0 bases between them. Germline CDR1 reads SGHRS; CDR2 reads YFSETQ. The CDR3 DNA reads TGCGCCAGCAGCTTGACAGATACGCAGTATTTT. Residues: CASSLTDTQYF.

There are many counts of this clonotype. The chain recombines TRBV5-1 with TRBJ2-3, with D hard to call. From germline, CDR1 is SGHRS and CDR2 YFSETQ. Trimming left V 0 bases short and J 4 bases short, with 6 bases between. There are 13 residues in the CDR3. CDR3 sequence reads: CASSLAGADTQYF. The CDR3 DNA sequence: TGCGCCAGCAGCTTGGCAGGTGCAGATACGCAGTATTTT.

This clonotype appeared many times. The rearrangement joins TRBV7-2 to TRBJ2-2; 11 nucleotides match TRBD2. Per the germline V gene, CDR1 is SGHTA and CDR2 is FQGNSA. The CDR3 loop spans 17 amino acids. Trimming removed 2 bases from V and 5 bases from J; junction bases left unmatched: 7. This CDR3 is CASSLFPRTSGTGELFF. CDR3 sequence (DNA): TGTGCCAGCAGCTTATTCCCCCGGACTAGCGGGACCGGGGAGCTGTTTTTT.

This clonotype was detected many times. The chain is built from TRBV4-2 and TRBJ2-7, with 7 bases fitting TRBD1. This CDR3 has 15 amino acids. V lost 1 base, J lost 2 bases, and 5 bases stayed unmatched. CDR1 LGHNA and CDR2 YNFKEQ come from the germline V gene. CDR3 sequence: CASSQGDRVPYEQYV. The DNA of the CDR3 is TGTGCCAGCAGCCAAGGGGACAGAGTCCCCTACGAGCAGTACGTC.

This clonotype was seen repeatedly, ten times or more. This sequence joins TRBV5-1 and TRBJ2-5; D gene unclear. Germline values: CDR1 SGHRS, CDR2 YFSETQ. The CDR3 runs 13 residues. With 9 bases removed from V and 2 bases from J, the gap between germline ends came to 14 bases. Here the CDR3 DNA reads TGCGCCACCGCCCGAACCCCTCAAGAGACCCAGTACTTC. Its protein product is CATARTPQETQYF.

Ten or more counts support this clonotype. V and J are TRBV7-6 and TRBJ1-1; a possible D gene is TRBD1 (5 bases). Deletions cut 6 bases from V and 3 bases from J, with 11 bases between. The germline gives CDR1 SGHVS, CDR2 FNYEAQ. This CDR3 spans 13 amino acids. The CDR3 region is CASRRTMDTEAFF. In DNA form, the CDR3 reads TGTGCCAGCAGGCGGACAATGGACACTGAAGCTTTCTTT.

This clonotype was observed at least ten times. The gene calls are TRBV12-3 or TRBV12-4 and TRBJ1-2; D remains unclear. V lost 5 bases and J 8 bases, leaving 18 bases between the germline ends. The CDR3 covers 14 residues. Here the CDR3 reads CASSPARPSGGYTF. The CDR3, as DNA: TGTGCCAGCAGTCCGGCAAGACCGAGCGGCGGCTACACCTTC.

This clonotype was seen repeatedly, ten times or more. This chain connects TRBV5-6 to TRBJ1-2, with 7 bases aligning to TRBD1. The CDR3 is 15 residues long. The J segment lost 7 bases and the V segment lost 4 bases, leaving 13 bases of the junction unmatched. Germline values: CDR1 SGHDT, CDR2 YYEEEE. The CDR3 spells CASSPLETGHPGYTF. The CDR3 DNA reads TGTGCCAGCAGCCCTCTCGAGACAGGGCATCCTGGCTACACCTTC. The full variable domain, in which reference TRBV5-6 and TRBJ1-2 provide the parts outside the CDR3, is DAGVTQSPTHLIKTRGQQVTLRCSPKSGHDTVSWYQQALGQGPQFIFQYYEEEERQRGNFPDRFSGHQFPNYSSELNVNALLLGDSALYLCASSPLETGHPGYTFGSGTRLTVV.

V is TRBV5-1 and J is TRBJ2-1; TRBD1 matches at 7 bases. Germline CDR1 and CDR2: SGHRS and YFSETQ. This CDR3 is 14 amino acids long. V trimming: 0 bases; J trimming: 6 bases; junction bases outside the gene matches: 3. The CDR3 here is CASSLDQGVNEQFF. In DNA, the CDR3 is TGCGCCAGCAGCTTGGATCAGGGGGTCAATGAGCAGTTCTTC.

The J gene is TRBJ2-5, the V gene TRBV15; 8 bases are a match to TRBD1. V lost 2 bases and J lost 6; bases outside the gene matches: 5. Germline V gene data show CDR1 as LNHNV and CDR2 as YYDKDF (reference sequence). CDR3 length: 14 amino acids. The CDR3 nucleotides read TGTGCCACCAGCAGACCAGGGGGCGCGAAGACCCAGTACTTC. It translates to CATSRPGGAKTQYF.

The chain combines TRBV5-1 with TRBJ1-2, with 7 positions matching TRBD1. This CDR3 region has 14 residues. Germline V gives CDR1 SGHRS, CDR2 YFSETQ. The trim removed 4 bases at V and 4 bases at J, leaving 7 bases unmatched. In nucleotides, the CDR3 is TGCGCCAGCAGCCCGCCCGGACAGGCCTATGGCTACACCTTC. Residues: CASSPPGQAYGYTF.

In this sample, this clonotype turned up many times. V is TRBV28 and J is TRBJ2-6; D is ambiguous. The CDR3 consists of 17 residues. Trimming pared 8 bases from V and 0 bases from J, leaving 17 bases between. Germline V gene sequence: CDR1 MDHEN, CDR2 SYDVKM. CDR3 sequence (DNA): TGTGCCAGCGATAGTAAGGGTTTCCGCTCTGGGGCCAACGTCCTGACTTTC. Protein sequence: CASDSKGFRSGANVLTF.

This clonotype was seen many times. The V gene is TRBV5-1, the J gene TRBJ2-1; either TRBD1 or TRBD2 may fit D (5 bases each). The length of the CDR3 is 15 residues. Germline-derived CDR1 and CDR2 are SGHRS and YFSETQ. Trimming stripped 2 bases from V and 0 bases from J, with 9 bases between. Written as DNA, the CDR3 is TGCGCCAGCAGCTTTACGGGACGCTCCTACAATGAGCAGTTCTTC. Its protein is CASSFTGRSYNEQFF.

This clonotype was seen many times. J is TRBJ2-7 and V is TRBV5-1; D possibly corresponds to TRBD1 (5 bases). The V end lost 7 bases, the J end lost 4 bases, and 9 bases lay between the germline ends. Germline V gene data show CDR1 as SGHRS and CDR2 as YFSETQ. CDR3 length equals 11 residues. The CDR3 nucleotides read TGCGCCAGCCGCAGGGCGTACGAGCAGTACTTC. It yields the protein CASRRAYEQYF.

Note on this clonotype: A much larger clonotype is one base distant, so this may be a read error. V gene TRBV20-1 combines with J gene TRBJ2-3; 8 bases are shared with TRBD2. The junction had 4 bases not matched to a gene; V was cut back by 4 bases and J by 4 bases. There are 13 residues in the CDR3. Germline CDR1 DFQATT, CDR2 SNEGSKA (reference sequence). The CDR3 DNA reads TGCAGTGCTAAGCGGGGGAGCGCAGATACGCAGTATTTT. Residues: CSAKRGSADTQYF.

CDR3 region: CASSNITRPQHF. The CDR3 bases are TGTGCCAGCAGCAACATCACGCGGCCCCAGCATTTT. V gene TRBV5-4 combines with J gene TRBJ1-5; D not certain. The CDR3 runs 12 residues. Trimming pared 4 bases from V and 9 bases from J, leaving 11 bases between. CDR1 and CDR2 (germline): SGHNT, YYREEE (reference sequence).

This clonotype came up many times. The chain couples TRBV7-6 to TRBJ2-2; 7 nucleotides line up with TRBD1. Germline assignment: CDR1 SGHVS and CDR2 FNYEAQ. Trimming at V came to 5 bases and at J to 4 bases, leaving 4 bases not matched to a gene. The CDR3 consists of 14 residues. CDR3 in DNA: TGTGCCAGCAGCCAAACAGGGGCCACCGGGGAGCTGTTTTTT. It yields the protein CASSQTGATGELFF.

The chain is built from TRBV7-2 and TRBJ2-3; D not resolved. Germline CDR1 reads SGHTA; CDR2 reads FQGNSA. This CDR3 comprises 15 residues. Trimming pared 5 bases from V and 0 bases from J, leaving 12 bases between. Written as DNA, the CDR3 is TGTGCCAGCAGCCAATACTCAGCGAGCACAGATACGCAGTATTTT. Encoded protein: CASSQYSASTDTQYF.

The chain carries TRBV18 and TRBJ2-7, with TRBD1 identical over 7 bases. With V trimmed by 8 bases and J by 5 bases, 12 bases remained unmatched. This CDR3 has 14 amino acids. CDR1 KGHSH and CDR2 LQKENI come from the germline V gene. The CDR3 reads CASVRGQGENEQYF. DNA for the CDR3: TGTGCCAGCGTCCGCGGCCAGGGGGAAAACGAGCAGTACTTC. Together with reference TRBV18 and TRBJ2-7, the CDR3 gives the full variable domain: NAGVMQNPRHLVRRRGQEARLRCSPMKGHSHVYWYRQLPEEGLKFMVYLQKENIIDESGMPKERFSAEFPKEGPSILRIQQVVRGDSAAYFCASVRGQGENEQYFGPGTRLTVT.

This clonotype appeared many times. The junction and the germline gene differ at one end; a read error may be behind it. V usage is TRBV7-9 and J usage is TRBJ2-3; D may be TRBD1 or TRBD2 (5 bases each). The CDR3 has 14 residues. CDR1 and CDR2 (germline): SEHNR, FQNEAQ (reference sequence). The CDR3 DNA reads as TGCGCCAGCAGCAGGGACCTTAGCACAGATACGCAGTATTTT. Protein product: CASSRDLSTDTQYF. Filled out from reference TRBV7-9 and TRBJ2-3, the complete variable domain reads DTGVSQNPRHKITKRGQNVTFRCDPISEHNRLYWYRQTLGQGPEFLTYFQNEAQLEKSRLLSDRFSAERPKGSFSTLEIQRTEQGDSAMYLCASSRDLSTDTQYFGPGTRLTVL.

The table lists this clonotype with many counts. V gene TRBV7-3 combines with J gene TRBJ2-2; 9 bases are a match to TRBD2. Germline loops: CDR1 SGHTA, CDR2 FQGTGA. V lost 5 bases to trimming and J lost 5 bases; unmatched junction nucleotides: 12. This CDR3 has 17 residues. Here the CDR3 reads CASSGELTSGQTGELFF. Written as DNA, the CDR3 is TGTGCCAGCAGCGGCGAACTAACTAGCGGGCAAACCGGGGAGCTGTTTTTT.

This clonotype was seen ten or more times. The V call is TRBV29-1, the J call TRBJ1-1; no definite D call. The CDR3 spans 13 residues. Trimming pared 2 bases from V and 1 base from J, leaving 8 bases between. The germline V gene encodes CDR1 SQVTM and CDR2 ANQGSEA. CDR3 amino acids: CSVEKPENTEAFF. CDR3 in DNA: TGCAGCGTTGAAAAACCGGAGAACACTGAAGCTTTCTTT.

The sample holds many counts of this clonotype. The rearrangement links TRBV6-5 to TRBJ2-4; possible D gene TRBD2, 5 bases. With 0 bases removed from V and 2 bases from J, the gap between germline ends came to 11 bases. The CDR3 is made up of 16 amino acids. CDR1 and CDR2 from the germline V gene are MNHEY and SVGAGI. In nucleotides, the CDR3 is TGTGCCAGCAGTTACTCTGGGGTCGGGACCAAAAACATTCAGTACTTC. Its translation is CASSYSGVGTKNIQYF.

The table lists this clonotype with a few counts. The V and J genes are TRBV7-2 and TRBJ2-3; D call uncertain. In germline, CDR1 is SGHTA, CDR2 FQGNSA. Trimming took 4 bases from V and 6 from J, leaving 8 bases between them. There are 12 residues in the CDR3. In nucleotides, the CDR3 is TGTGCCAGCAGCTCGACCCTGGATACGCAGTATTTT. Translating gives CASSSTLDTQYF.

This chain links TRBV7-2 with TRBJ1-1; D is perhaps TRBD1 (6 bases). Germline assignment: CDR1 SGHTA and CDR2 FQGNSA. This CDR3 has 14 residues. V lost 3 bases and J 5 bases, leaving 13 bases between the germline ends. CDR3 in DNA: TGTGCCAGCAGCTTGGGGGGGGCGACGACTGAAGCTTTCTTT. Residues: CASSLGGATTEAFF. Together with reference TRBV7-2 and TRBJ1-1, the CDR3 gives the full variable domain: GAGVSQSPSNKVTEKGKDVELRCDPISGHTALYWYRQSLGQGLEFLIYFQGNSAPDKSGLPSDRFSAERTGGSVSTLTIQRTQQEDSAVYLCASSLGGATTEAFFGQGTRLTVV.

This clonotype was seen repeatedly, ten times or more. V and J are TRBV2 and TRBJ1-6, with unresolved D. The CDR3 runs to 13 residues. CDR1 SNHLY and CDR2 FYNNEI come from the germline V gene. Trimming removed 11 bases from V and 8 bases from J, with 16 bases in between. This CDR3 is CASSQRGDSPLHF. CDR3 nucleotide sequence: TGTGCCTCCTCCCAACGGGGTGATTCACCCCTCCACTTT.

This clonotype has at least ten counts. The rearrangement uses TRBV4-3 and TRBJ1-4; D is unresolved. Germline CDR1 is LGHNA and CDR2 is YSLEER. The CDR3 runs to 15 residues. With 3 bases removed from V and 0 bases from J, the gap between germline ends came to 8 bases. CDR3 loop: CASSQGYSTNEKLFF. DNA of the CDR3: TGCGCCAGCAGCCAGGGATATTCAACTAATGAAAAACTGTTTTTT.